This entry lists 2 T cell receptor beta chains sequenced from one sample in a study of T-cell reconstitution after alpha-beta-depleted transplantation in children. TCRbeta library preparation incorporated unique molecular identifiers. TCRdb re-analysed the PCR reads in MiXCR, keeping a single row per CDR3 protein. The sample has around 480,000 distinct CDR3 sequences; approximately 29% are singletons. This specimen consisted of PBMCs from the stem cell graft donor, obtained from the stem cell graft. Receptors were obtained from a human donor who donated a stem cell graft to a child with aplastic anemia.

The sample holds a few counts of this clonotype. J is TRBJ1-1 and V is TRBV20-1, with 7 bases that match TRBD1. CDR3 length equals 13 residues. V dropped 6 bases and J dropped 8; count of bases not matched to a gene: 12. Germline V gives CDR1 DFQATT, CDR2 SNEGSKA (reference sequence). The CDR3 DNA follows: TGCAGTGCACGAGCGACAGGGCGGGGGGAAGCTTTCTTT. Its translation: CSARATGRGEAFF.

The CDR3 DNA reads as TGCGCCAGCAGCTTGGAGACTCCCCAAAACGAGCAGTACTTC. It encodes CASSLETPQNEQYF. The genes are TRBV5-1 and TRBJ2-7; D not certain. The germline CDR1 and CDR2 sequences are SGHRS and YFSETQ. Trimming shortened V by 0 bases and J by 5 bases, and 12 bases separated the two germline ends. CDR3 length equals 14 residues.